This T cell receptor beta chain emerged from a study of cytomegalovirus exposure and HLA in healthy donors. Overall study: Genetic ancestry analysis placed approximately 78% of the approximately 400 donors that were genotyped in the Caucasian-associated cluster. General study results and limits: TCR beta sequences reportedly predicted most subjects' HLA-A and HLA-B alleles accurately. More than 15,000 TCR beta sequences were associated with HLA alleles at 0.05 false discovery rate in a later analysis.

Regarding this clone: Its antigen remains unknown. Additional DNA sequences in this sample encode the identical CDR3.

The study ran its PCR with 60 Vbeta and 13 Jbeta primers. Original analysis: Per a later analysis, the number of unique TCR beta chains was some 82 million, of which 9 million to 14 million were shared. Assay used: immunoSEQ multiplex PCR; TCRdb lists only in-frame clones, some missing. V and J calls and clone size are those listed in that table; D and trimming were worked out from the DNA. Here the sample spans 70,000 to 85,000 clones, about 68% being singletons. Per the germline V gene, CDR1 is SGHVS and CDR2 is FNYEAQ. The CDR3 consists of 14 residues. The V end was cut by 1 base, the J end by 1 base, with 7 bases between.

The sequencing input was PBMCs. This TCR derives from a man aged 35 to 55 in good health and CMV-seropositive. The chain is built from TRBV7-6 and TRBJ2-5, with D unclear. The CDR3 DNA sequence: TGTGCCAGCAGCTTAGGCCCGGGCCAAGAGACCCAGTACTTC. As protein: CASSLGPGQETQYF.